This T cell receptor (beta chain) came from a study of beta chain features in type 1 diabetes. Whole-study findings and limits: A cDNA-based sequencing approach could over-represent cells with high TCR expression. Moderate but significant shortening of TCRB CDR3s was recorded in all four CD4+ subsets from Type 1 diabetes patients. The influence of HLA type on TCRB rearrangement stayed undetermined.

Every bit of the isolated RNA underwent reverse transcription, so sequencing read expressed TCRB transcripts. Assay: immunoSEQ multiplex PCR; the TCRdb copy retains only in-frame clones and omits some. The repertoire holds 640,000 or so clones, with around 15% as singletons. Points on this clone: Antigen specificity is unknown.

The CDR3 loop spans 12 amino acids. In germline, CDR1 is GTSNPN, CDR2 SVGIG (reference sequence). V was cut by 1 base and J by 7 bases, with 7 bases left in between. The authors took one heparinised blood draw, averaging about 120 mL, from each donor. A sort by CD45RO/CCR7/CD25/CD127/CD95/CD27 yielded CD4+ naive, central memory, regulatory and stem cell-like memory cells. Sequencing was performed on naive CD4+ T cells from blood. This sequence joins TRBV30 and TRBJ2-2; no clear D. The sequence was collected from a man in his late teens or twenties with type 1 diabetes. The CDR3 DNA is TGTGCCTGGAGTGCTACGGGCGGGGAGCTGTTTTTT. Its translation: CAWSATGGELFF.